The 25 T cell receptor beta chains given below trace back to one sample, sequenced in a study of shared clonotypes between healthy human individuals. In the naive CD8 group, cells lacked CD45RO and were positively selected for CCR7, so terminally differentiated effector memory CD45RA+ cells were left out. TCRdb's copy holds only in-frame clones and misses some; the assay was immunoSEQ multiplex PCR. The profile shows hundreds of thousands of clones, roughly 95% of them singletons. The sample comprised naive CD8+ T cells sorted from blood. The receptor set was obtained from a woman younger than 45 in good health.

This CDR3 is CASSEADGLLNEQYF. CDR3 in DNA: TGTGCCAGCAGTGAAGCTGACGGGCTTCTCAACGAGCAGTACTTC. The chain combines TRBV6-1 with TRBJ2-7; D gene uncertain. There are 15 residues in the CDR3. The V and J ends lost 0 bases and 5 bases respectively, with 14 bases between them. The germline gives CDR1 MNHNS, CDR2 SASEGT.

J is TRBJ2-7 and V is TRBV27; the D gene could be TRBD1 or TRBD2 (6 bases each). The CDR3 consists of 13 residues. Per germline, CDR1 MNHEY and CDR2 SMNVEV (reference sequence). Trimming pared 6 bases from V and 3 bases from J, leaving 12 bases between. CDR3 in amino acids: CASRPAGHYEQYF. The CDR3, as DNA: TGTGCCAGCAGGCCGGCGGGACACTACGAGCAGTACTTC.

The rearrangement uses TRBV5-4 and TRBJ2-5; D possibly uses TRBD1 or TRBD2 (7 bases each). The CDR3 extends over 16 amino acids. V was shortened by 4 bases and J by 0 bases, with 16 bases between the two germline ends. In germline, CDR1 is SGHNT, CDR2 YYREEE (reference sequence). For the CDR3, the DNA is TGTGCCAGCAGCCAGCCGCAGGGGGGGTACCAAGAGACCCAGTACTTC. Residues: CASSQPQGGYQETQYF. Full variable domain (rest looked up from reference TRBV5-4 and TRBJ2-5): ETGVTQSPTHLIKTRGQQVTLRCSSQSGHNTVSWYQQALGQGPQFIFQYYREEENGRGNFPPRFSGLQFPNYSSELNVNALELDDSALYLCASSQPQGGYQETQYFGPGTRLLVL.

This chain joins TRBV9 and TRBJ2-7; D tentatively reads TRBD1 or TRBD2 (5 bases each). Germline assignment: CDR1 SGDLS and CDR2 YYNGEE. The V gene lost 3 bases and the J gene lost 0 bases, with 10 bases spanning the gap. CDR3 length: 14 amino acids. CDR3 protein: CASSAGASSYEQYF. The CDR3, as DNA: TGTGCCAGCAGCGCCGGGGCTAGCTCCTACGAGCAGTACTTC.

The chain is built from TRBV12-1 and TRBJ2-1; TRBD2, the table's D call, lacks a check against the DNA. TRBV12-1 is listed as a pseudogene. The CDR3 is 15 amino acids. CDR3 loop: CASSSPLTSSNEQFF. CDR3 in DNA: TGTGCCAGCAGCTCCCCCCTGACTAGCAGCAATGAGCAGTTCTTC.

The chain uses TRBV30 and TRBJ2-1; D is unresolved. Germline V lookup: CDR1 GTSNPN, CDR2 SVGIG (reference sequence). The CDR3 consists of 13 residues. V was pared by 1 base and J by 0 bases, with 4 bases between. CDR3 amino acids: CAWSESSYNEQFF. CDR3 DNA sequence: TGTGCCTGGAGTGAAAGCTCCTACAATGAGCAGTTCTTC.

This chain joins TRBV10-3 and TRBJ1-4, with D maybe TRBD1 (5 bases). Trimming cost V 0 bases and J 6 bases, with 5 bases left between them. The CDR3 extends over 13 amino acids. Germline CDR1 reads ENHRY; CDR2 reads SYGVKD. The CDR3 is CAISESGDEKLFF. The CDR3 coding sequence is TGTGCCATCAGTGAGTCAGGGGATGAAAAACTGTTTTTT.

V and J are TRBV7-9 and TRBJ2-2; 8 nucleotides agree with TRBD1. The V gene end was trimmed by 6 bases and the J gene end by 7 bases; junction bases not matched to a gene: 7. Germline V gene data show CDR1 as SEHNR and CDR2 as FQNEAQ (reference sequence). This CDR3 has 14 residues. The CDR3 DNA sequence: TGTGCCAGCAGGTCGACAGGGGTCCACGGGGAGCTGTTTTTT. Translated: CASRSTGVHGELFF.

This clone appeared once. The chain employs TRBV28 and TRBJ2-2; D is tentatively TRBD1 or TRBD2 (5 bases each). Trimming removed 3 bases from V and 4 bases from J, with 27 bases in between. Germline CDR1 reads MDHEN; CDR2 reads SYDVKM. The CDR3 has 20 residues. The CDR3 nucleotides are TGTGCCAGCAGTTTTCTTTGGGCTAGGATCCGATCTGGGACCACCGGGGAGCTGTTTTTT. It is translated as CASSFLWARIRSGTTGELFF.

This sequence joins TRBV6-5 and TRBJ2-7; D unresolved. Trimming stripped 1 base from V and 0 bases from J, with 10 bases between. Germline CDR1 is MNHEY and CDR2 is SVGAGI. The CDR3 is made up of 15 amino acids. CDR3 sequence (DNA): TGTGCCAGCAGTTACTATAGTGTGGGCTCCTACGAGCAGTACTTC. Protein product: CASSYYSVGSYEQYF.

The CDR3 loop is CASSLYAVLAKNIQYF. The CDR3 nucleotides read TGTGCCAGCAGTTTATATGCGGTACTAGCCAAAAACATTCAGTACTTC. The chain has TRBV28 and TRBJ2-4; D is undetermined. Per germline, CDR1 MDHEN and CDR2 SYDVKM. Trimming removed 1 base from V and 0 bases from J, with 10 bases in between. The CDR3 totals 16 residues.

The rearrangement uses TRBV28 and TRBJ2-7; either TRBD1 or TRBD2 may supply D (5 bases each). The CDR3 has 16 residues. V shed 5 bases and J shed 4 bases, with 21 bases lying between them. CDR1 is MDHEN and CDR2 is SYDVKM in the germline V gene. This CDR3 reads CASSSREFLDWYEQYF. CDR3 sequence (DNA): TGTGCCAGCAGTAGCAGGGAGTTCCTGGATTGGTACGAGCAGTACTTC. The complete variable domain, with remaining parts taken from reference TRBV28 and TRBJ2-7, reads DVKVTQSSRYLVKRTGEKVFLECVQDMDHENMFWYRQDPGLGLRLIYFSYDVKMKEKGDIPEGYSVSREKKERFSLILESASTNQTSMYLCASSSREFLDWYEQYFGPGTRLTVT.

This chain joins TRBV4-1 and TRBJ2-7; D ambiguous. The length of the CDR3 is 14 residues. The V end was cut by 2 bases, the J end by 2 bases, with 10 bases between. In germline, CDR1 is MGHRA, CDR2 YSYEKL. CDR3 nucleotide sequence: TGCGCCAGCAGCCAACAGTATAAAGCCTACGAGCAGTACTTC. Its translation: CASSQQYKAYEQYF.

The rearrangement joins TRBV29-1 to TRBJ2-2; D may be TRBD2 (6 bases). Germline CDR1 reads SQVTM; CDR2 reads ANQGSEA. V was shortened by 6 bases and J by 1 base, with 12 bases between the two germline ends. This CDR3 region has 14 residues. CDR3: CSVEAGMNTGELFF. Written as DNA, the CDR3 is TGCAGCGTCGAGGCGGGAATGAACACCGGGGAGCTGTTTTTT.

This clone is a singleton in its sample. J is TRBJ2-7 and V is TRBV5-6; the match to TRBD2 covers 7 bases. The germline gives CDR1 SGHDT, CDR2 YYEEEE. The J segment lost 2 bases and the V segment lost 1 base, leaving 9 bases of the junction unmatched. The CDR3 consists of 16 residues. This CDR3 reads CASSLWVRELPYEQYF. The CDR3 DNA sequence: TGTGCCAGCAGCTTGTGGGTGCGGGAGTTACCCTACGAGCAGTACTTC.

This clone was recorded once. The chain employs TRBV7-9 and TRBJ2-1; no clear D gene. The CDR3 sequence is 14 residues long. The germline V gene encodes CDR1 SEHNR and CDR2 FQNEAQ (reference sequence). Trimming left V 2 bases short and J 4 bases short, with 9 bases between. CDR3 nucleotide sequence: TGTGCCAGCAGCTTATACGGTGGTTACAATGAGCAGTTCTTC. It encodes CASSLYGGYNEQFF.

The V and J genes are TRBV7-9 and TRBJ2-1, with no clear D. CDR1 SEHNR and CDR2 FQNEAQ come from the germline V gene (reference sequence). Trimming shortened V by 2 bases and J by 8 bases, and 10 bases separated the two germline ends. This CDR3 has 13 residues. CDR3 in amino acids: CASSLYGGDEQFF. Written as DNA, the CDR3 is TGTGCCAGCAGCTTATACGGTGGGGATGAGCAGTTCTTC.

This rearrangement joins TRBV20-1 to TRBJ2-1; maybe TRBD1 (5 bases). Germline CDR1 reads DFQATT; CDR2 reads SNEGSKA (reference sequence). V was cut by 6 bases and J by 10 bases, with 13 bases left in between. This CDR3 region has 11 residues. The CDR3 sequence is CSARALGEQFF. In DNA form, the CDR3 reads TGCAGTGCCAGGGCCCTCGGCGAGCAGTTCTTC.

This clone was observed a single time. The genes are TRBV19 and TRBJ2-7, with 7 bases aligning to TRBD2. Looked up from germline, CDR1 is LNHDA and CDR2 is SQIVND (reference sequence). This CDR3 has 15 amino acids. The J segment lost 5 bases and the V segment lost 3 bases, leaving 10 bases of the junction unmatched. CDR3 nucleotides: TGTGCCAGTAGTATGTCGGGAGGCCGCCTCAACGAGCAGTACTTC. Encoded protein: CASSMSGGRLNEQYF.

This clone was counted a single time. The V gene is TRBV5-4, the J gene TRBJ2-1, with 9 positions matching TRBD2. The CDR3 is made up of 17 amino acids. The trim removed 2 bases at V and 7 bases at J, leaving 13 bases unmatched. Germline values: CDR1 SGHNT, CDR2 YYREEE (reference sequence). CDR3 nucleotides: TGTGCCAGCAGCTTCATTAGCGGGAGAGTAAATGGGAATGAGCAGTTCTTC. Translating it yields CASSFISGRVNGNEQFF.

This clone was seen a few times. DNA of the CDR3: TGTGCCAGCAGCCCAACAGACGCCTTCTCTGGAAACACCATATATTTT. It yields the protein CASSPTDAFSGNTIYF. The gene calls are TRBV28 and TRBJ1-3, with D hard to call. The germline V gene encodes CDR1 MDHEN and CDR2 SYDVKM. The V end lost 6 bases, the J end lost 0 bases, and 15 bases lay between the germline ends. The CDR3 contains 16 residues. Variable domain in full (rest from reference TRBV28 and TRBJ1-3): DVKVTQSSRYLVKRTGEKVFLECVQDMDHENMFWYRQDPGLGLRLIYFSYDVKMKEKGDIPEGYSVSREKKERFSLILESASTNQTSMYLCASSPTDAFSGNTIYFGEGSWLTVV.

This clone occurred a few times. The chain recombines TRBV2 with TRBJ2-2; 10 bases are a match to TRBD2. The CDR3 has 15 residues. Per the germline V gene, CDR1 is SNHLY and CDR2 is FYNNEI. Trimming removed 9 bases from V and 2 bases from J; junction bases left unmatched: 6. The CDR3 here is CARKSGRENTGELFF. The CDR3 region has the DNA TGTGCCAGGAAAAGCGGGAGGGAAAACACCGGGGAGCTGTTTTTT. Full variable domain (missing parts from reference TRBV2 and TRBJ2-2): EPEVTQTPSHQVTQMGQEVILRCVPISNHLYFYWYRQILGQKVEFLVSFYNNEISEKSEIFDDQFSVERPDGSNFTLKIRSTKLEDSAMYFCARKSGRENTGELFFGEGSRLTVL.

The chain employs TRBV28 and TRBJ2-2; 7 bases fit TRBD2. The J segment lost 0 bases and the V segment lost 5 bases, leaving 9 bases of the junction unmatched. This CDR3 comprises 17 residues. Looked up from germline, CDR1 is MDHEN and CDR2 is SYDVKM. Here the CDR3 reads CASSRALAVPNTGELFF. The CDR3 coding sequence is TGTGCCAGCAGTCGCGCCCTAGCGGTCCCGAACACCGGGGAGCTGTTTTTT.

The genes are TRBV10-2 and TRBJ2-7, with D perhaps assigned TRBD1 or TRBD2 (7 bases each). CDR3 length: 16 residues. The germline V and J ends were trimmed by 0 bases and 3 bases, with 15 bases remaining between them. From germline, CDR1 is WSHSY and CDR2 SAAADI. CDR3 in amino acids: CASSESGGTEDYEQYF. The CDR3 region has the DNA TGCGCCAGCAGTGAGTCGGGAGGGACAGAGGACTACGAGCAGTACTTC.

The chain employs TRBV5-8 and TRBJ2-7, with TRBD2 matching over 12 bases. Trimming took 0 bases from V and 6 from J; bases not matched to a gene: 4. This CDR3 is 15 amino acids long. Per the germline V gene, CDR1 is SGHTS and CDR2 is YDEGEE. As DNA, the CDR3 is TGTGCCAGCAGCTTGGGACTAGCGGGAGCTAGCGAGCAGTACTTC. It encodes CASSLGLAGASEQYF.